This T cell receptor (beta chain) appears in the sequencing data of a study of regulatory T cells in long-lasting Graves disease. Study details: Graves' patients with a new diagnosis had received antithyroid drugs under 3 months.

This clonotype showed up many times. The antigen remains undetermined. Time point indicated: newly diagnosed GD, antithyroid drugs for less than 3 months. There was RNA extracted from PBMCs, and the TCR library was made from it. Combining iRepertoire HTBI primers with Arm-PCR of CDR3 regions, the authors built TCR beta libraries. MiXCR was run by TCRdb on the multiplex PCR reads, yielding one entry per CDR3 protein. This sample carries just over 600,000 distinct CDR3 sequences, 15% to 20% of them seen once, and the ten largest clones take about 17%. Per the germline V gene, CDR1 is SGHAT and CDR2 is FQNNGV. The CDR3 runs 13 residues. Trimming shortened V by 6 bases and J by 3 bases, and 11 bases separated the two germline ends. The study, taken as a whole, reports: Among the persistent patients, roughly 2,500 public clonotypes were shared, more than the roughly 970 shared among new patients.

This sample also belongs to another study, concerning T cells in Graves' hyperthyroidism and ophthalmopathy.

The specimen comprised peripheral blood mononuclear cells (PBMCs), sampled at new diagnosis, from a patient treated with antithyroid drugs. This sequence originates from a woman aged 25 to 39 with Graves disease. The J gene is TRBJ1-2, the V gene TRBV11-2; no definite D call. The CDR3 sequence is CASRASGDYGYTF. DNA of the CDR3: TGTGCCAGCAGAGCAAGCGGGGACTATGGCTACACCTTC. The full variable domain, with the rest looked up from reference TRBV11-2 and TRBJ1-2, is EAGVAQSPRYKIIEKRQSVAFWCNPISGHATLYWYQQILGQGPKLLIQFQNNGVVDDSQLPKDRFSAERLKGVDSTLKIQPAKLEDSAVYLCASRASGDYGYTFGSGTRLTVV.